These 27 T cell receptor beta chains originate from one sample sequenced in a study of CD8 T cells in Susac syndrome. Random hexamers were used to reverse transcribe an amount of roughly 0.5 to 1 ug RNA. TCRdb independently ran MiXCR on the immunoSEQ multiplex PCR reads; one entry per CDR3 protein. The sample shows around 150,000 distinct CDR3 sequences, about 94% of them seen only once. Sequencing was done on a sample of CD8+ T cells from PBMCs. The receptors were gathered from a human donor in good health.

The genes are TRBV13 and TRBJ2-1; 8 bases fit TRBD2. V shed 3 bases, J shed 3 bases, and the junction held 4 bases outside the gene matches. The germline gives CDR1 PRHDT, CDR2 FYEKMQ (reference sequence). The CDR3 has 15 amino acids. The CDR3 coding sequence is TGTGCCAGCAGCTTTCCCGGGACTAGCTACAATGAGCAGTTCTTC. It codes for CASSFPGTSYNEQFF.

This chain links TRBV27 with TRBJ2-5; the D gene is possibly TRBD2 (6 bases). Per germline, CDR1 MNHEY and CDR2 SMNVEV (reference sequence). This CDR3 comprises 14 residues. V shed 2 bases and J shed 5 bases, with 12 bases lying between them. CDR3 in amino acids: CASSLLDGGETQYF. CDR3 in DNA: TGTGCCAGCAGTTTACTTGATGGGGGGGAGACCCAGTACTTC.

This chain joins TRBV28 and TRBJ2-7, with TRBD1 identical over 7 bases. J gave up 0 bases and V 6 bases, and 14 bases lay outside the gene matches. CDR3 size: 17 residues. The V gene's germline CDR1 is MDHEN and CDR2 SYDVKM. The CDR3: CASSRHTGAGTSYEQYF. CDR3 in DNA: TGTGCCAGCAGCCGCCACACAGGGGCGGGCACCTCCTACGAGCAGTACTTC.

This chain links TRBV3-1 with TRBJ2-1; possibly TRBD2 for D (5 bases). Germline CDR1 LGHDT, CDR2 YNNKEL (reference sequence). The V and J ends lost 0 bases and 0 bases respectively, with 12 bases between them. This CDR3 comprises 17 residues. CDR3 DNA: TGTGCCAGCAGCCAAGATCTTTTAGGGAGCTCCTACAATGAGCAGTTCTTC. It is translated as CASSQDLLGSSYNEQFF.

CDR3 residues: CSARGEPYEQYF. The CDR3 region has the DNA TGCAGTGCTAGAGGGGAACCGTACGAGCAGTACTTC. The chain has TRBV20-1 and TRBJ2-7; D is unresolved. Between the trimmed V and J ends, which lost 1 base and 4 bases, there was a span of 8 bases. The germline CDR1 and CDR2 sequences are DFQATT and SNEGSKA (reference sequence). There are 12 residues in the CDR3.

The CDR3 region is CASSPYSGGRETQYF. The CDR3 bases are TGTGCCAGCAGTCCCTACTCGGGGGGTCGAGAGACCCAGTACTTC. V is TRBV28 and J is TRBJ2-5; 7 nucleotides line up with TRBD2. The V gene end was trimmed by 5 bases and the J gene end by 4 bases; junction bases not matched to a gene: 10. This CDR3 region has 15 residues. Germline V lookup: CDR1 MDHEN, CDR2 SYDVKM. Full variable domain (missing parts from reference TRBV28 and TRBJ2-5): DVKVTQSSRYLVKRTGEKVFLECVQDMDHENMFWYRQDPGLGLRLIYFSYDVKMKEKGDIPEGYSVSREKKERFSLILESASTNQTSMYLCASSPYSGGRETQYFGPGTRLLVL.

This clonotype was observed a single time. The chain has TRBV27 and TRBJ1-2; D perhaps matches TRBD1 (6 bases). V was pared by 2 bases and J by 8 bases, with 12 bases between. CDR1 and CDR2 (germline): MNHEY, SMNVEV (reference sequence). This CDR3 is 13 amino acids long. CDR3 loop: CASSLAGGRGYTF. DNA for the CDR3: TGTGCCAGCAGTTTAGCTGGGGGGCGGGGCTACACCTTC.

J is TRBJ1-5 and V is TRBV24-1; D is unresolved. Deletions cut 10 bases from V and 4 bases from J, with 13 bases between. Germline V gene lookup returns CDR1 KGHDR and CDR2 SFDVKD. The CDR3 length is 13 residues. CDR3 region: CATSAGSNQPQHF. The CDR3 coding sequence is TGTGCCACTTCCGCGGGGTCGAATCAGCCCCAGCATTTT.

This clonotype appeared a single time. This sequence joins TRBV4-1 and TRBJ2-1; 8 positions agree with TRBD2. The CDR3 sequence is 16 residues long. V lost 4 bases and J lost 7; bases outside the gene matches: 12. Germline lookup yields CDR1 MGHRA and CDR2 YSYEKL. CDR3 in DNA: TGCGCCAGCAGCCCTACCTCCGGACTAGCCGGGAATGAGCAGTTCTTC. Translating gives CASSPTSGLAGNEQFF.

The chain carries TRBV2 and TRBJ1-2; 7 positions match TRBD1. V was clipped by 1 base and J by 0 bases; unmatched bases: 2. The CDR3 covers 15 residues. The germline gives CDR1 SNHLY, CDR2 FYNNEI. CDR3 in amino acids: CASSEDGTANYGYTF. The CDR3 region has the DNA TGTGCCAGCAGTGAAGATGGGACAGCTAACTATGGCTACACCTTC.

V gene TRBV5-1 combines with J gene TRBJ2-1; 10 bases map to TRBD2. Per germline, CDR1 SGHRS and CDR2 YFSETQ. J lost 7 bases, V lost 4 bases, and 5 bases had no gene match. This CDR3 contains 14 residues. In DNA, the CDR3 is TGCGCCAGCAGCCGAGCGGGAGGGCCTAATGAGCAGTTCTTC. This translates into CASSRAGGPNEQFF.

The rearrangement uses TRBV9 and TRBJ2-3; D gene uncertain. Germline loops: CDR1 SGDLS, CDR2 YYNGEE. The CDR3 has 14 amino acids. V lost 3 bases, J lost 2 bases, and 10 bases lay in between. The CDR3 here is CASSGDGSTDTQYF. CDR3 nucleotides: TGTGCCAGCAGCGGAGACGGGTCCACAGATACGCAGTATTTT. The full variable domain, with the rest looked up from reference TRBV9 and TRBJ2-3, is DSGVTQTPKHLITATGQRVTLRCSPRSGDLSVYWYQQSLDQGLQFLIQYYNGEERAKGNILERFSAQQFPDLHSELNLSSLELGDSALYFCASSGDGSTDTQYFGPGTRLTVL.

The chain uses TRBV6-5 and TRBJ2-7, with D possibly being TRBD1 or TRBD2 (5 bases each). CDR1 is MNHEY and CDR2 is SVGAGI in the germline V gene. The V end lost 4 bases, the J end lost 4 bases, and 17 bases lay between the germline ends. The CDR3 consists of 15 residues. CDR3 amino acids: CASSFGTGPKYEQYF. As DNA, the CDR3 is TGTGCCAGCAGTTTCGGAACGGGACCGAAATACGAGCAGTACTTC.

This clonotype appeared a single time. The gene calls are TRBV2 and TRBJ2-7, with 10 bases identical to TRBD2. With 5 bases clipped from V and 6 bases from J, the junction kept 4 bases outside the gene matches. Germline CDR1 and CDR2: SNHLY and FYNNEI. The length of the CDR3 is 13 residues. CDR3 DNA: TGTGCCAGCAGTACAGCGGGAGGGCGCGAGCAGTACTTC. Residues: CASSTAGGREQYF.

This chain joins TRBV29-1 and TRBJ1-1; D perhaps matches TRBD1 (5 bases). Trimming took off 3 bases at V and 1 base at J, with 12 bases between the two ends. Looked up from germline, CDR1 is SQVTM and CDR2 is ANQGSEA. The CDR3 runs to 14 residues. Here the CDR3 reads CSVDPQGANTEAFF. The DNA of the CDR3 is TGCAGCGTTGACCCGCAGGGAGCGAACACTGAAGCTTTCTTT.

As DNA, the CDR3 is TGCAGCGGGGGGACCGGGGAGCTGTTTTTT. Its translation: CSGGTGELFF. This chain joins TRBV29-1 and TRBJ2-2; the D call may be TRBD1 or TRBD2 (5 bases each). Germline CDR1 is SQVTM and CDR2 is ANQGSEA. The V and J ends lost 7 bases and 5 bases respectively, with 5 bases between them. The CDR3 totals 10 residues.

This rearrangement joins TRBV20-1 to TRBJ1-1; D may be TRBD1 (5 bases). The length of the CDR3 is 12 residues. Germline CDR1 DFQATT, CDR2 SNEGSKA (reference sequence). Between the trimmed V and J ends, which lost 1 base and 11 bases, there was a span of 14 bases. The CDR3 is CSARVMDNVAFF. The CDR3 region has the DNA TGCAGTGCTAGAGTAATGGACAATGTTGCTTTCTTT.

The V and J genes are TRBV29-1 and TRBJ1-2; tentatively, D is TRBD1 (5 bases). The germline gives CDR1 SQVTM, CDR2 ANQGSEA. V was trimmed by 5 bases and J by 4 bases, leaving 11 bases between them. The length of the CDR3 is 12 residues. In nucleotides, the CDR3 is TGCAGCGTTCCCCGGACAAGCTATGGCTACACCTTC. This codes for CSVPRTSYGYTF.

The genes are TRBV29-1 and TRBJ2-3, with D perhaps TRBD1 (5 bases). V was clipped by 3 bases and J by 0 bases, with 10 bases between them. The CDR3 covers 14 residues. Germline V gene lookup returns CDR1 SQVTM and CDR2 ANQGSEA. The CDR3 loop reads CSVDRADSTDTQYF. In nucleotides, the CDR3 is TGCAGCGTTGACAGGGCGGATAGCACAGATACGCAGTATTTT.

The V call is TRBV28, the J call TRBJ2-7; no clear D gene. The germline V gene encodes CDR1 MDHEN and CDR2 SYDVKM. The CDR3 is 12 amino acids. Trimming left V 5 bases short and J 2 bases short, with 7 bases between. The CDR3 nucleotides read TGTGCCAGCAGTCCCGGCCCCTACGAGCAGTACTTC. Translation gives CASSPGPYEQYF.

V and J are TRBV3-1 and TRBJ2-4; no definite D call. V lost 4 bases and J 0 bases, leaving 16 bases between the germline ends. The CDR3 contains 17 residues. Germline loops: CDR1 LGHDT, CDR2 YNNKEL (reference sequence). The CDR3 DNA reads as TGTGCCAGCAGCCCCCCGGAAGGGCGACGAGCCAAAAACATTCAGTACTTC. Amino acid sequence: CASSPPEGRRAKNIQYF.

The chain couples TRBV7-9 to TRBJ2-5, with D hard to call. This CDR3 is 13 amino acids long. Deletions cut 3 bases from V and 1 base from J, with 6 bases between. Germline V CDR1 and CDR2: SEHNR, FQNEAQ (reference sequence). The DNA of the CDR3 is TGTGCCAGCAGCTTTTGGAGCCAAGAGACCCAGTACTTC. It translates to CASSFWSQETQYF.

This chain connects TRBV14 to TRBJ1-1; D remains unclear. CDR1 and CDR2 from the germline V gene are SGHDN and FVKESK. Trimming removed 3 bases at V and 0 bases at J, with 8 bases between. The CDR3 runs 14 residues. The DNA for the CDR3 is TGTGCCAGCAGCCAGAGCCTAATGAACACTGAAGCTTTCTTT. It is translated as CASSQSLMNTEAFF. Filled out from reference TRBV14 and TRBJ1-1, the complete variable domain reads EAGVTQFPSHSVIEKGQTVTLRCDPISGHDNLYWYRRVMGKEIKFLLHFVKESKQDESGMPNNRFLAERTGGTYSTLKVQPAELEDSGVYFCASSQSLMNTEAFFGQGTRLTVV.

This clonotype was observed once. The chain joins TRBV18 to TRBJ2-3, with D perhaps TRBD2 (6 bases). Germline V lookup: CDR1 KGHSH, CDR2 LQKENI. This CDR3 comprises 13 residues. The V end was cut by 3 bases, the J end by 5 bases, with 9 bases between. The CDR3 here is CASSPSGGDTQYF. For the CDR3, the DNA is TGTGCCAGCTCACCTAGCGGTGGAGATACGCAGTATTTT.

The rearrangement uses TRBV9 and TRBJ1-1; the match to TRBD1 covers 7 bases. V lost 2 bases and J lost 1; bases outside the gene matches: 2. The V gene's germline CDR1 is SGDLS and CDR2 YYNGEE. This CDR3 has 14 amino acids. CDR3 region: CASSVGQANTEAFF. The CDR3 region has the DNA TGTGCCAGCAGCGTCGGACAGGCGAACACTGAAGCTTTCTTT.

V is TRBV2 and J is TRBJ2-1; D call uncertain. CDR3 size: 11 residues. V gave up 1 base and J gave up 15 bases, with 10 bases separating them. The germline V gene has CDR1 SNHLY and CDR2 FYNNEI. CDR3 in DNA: TGTGCCAGCAGTGAAGGGCGGATCGGGTTCTTC. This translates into CASSEGRIGFF.

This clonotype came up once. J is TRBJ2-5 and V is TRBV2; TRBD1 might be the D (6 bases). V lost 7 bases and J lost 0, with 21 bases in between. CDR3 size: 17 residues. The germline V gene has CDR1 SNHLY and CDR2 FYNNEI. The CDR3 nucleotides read TGTGCCAGCACTCAAAACTCCGGGACATCTTACCAAGAGACCCAGTACTTC. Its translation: CASTQNSGTSYQETQYF.